Below are 25 T cell receptor beta chains sequenced from a single sample in a study of T cell responses to AZD1222 COVID-19 vaccine. The repertoire was sequenced with immunoSEQ multiplex PCR; TCRdb's copy has only in-frame clones and lacks some. The data hold 160,000 or so clones, with about 91% observed a single time. Sequencing used peripheral blood, obtained on day 0 of MenACWY control vaccination. Receptors were obtained from an adult in good health.

V usage is TRBV28 and J usage is TRBJ1-1; D is undetermined. CDR3 size: 14 residues. With 4 bases removed from V and 5 bases from J, the gap between germline ends came to 14 bases. Germline CDR1 reads MDHEN; CDR2 reads SYDVKM. CDR3: CASSSTYSETEAFF. DNA for the CDR3: TGTGCCAGCAGTTCGACTTACAGTGAAACTGAAGCTTTCTTT. The full variable domain, with the rest looked up from reference TRBV28 and TRBJ1-1, is DVKVTQSSRYLVKRTGEKVFLECVQDMDHENMFWYRQDPGLGLRLIYFSYDVKMKEKGDIPEGYSVSREKKERFSLILESASTNQTSMYLCASSSTYSETEAFFGQGTRLTVV.

Turning to this clone: Other nucleotide sequences from this sample produce the same CDR3. This chain joins TRBV25-1 and TRBJ2-7; maybe TRBD2 (5 bases). Germline assignment: CDR1 MGHDK and CDR2 SYGVNS. Trimming took 6 bases from V and 1 from J, leaving 16 bases between them. The CDR3 sequence is 15 residues long. The CDR3 loop reads CASSPGNRGSYEQYF. The CDR3, as DNA: TGTGCCAGCAGCCCCGGGAACCGGGGTTCCTACGAGCAGTACTTC.

This chain links TRBV2 with TRBJ1-1; D not certain. Germline lookup yields CDR1 SNHLY and CDR2 FYNNEI. V lost 4 bases, J lost 1 base, and 13 bases lay in between. CDR3 length: 15 amino acids. CDR3 region: CASSARTYRNTEAFF. CDR3 bases: TGTGCCAGCAGTGCAAGGACGTACAGGAACACTGAAGCTTTCTTT.

The CDR3: CASSEDMGYQPQHF. The DNA of the CDR3 is TGTGCCAGCAGTGAAGATATGGGTTATCAGCCCCAGCATTTT. The J gene is TRBJ1-5, the V gene TRBV2; D uncertain. V dropped 1 base and J dropped 5 bases, with 9 bases sitting between them. Germline V gene data show CDR1 as SNHLY and CDR2 as FYNNEI. The CDR3 has 14 amino acids. The full variable domain, with the rest looked up from reference TRBV2 and TRBJ1-5, is EPEVTQTPSHQVTQMGQEVILRCVPISNHLYFYWYRQILGQKVEFLVSFYNNEISEKSEIFDDQFSVERPDGSNFTLKIRSTKLEDSAMYFCASSEDMGYQPQHFGDGTRLSIL.

This clone was seen just once. This rearrangement joins TRBV6-5 to TRBJ1-5, with D possibly being TRBD1 (6 bases). Deletions cut 4 bases from V and 7 bases from J, with 17 bases between. The CDR3 consists of 15 residues. CDR1 MNHEY and CDR2 SVGAGI come from the germline V gene. This CDR3 is CASSSQNRAEQPQHF. The CDR3, as DNA: TGTGCCAGCAGTTCCCAGAACAGGGCTGAGCAGCCCCAGCATTTT.

The V call is TRBV29-1, the J call TRBJ2-7, with D tentatively TRBD1 or TRBD2 (5 bases each). The germline V gene has CDR1 SQVTM and CDR2 ANQGSEA. The V gene lost 4 bases and the J gene lost 1 base, with 23 bases spanning the gap. The CDR3 is 17 residues long. CDR3 region: CSVARGSNLVKSYEQYF. The CDR3 DNA follows: TGCAGCGTTGCTCGGGGCTCGAATTTGGTGAAGTCCTACGAGCAGTACTTC.

V gene TRBV7-3 combines with J gene TRBJ2-1; D might be TRBD2 (6 bases). The CDR3 runs to 15 residues. CDR1 SGHTA and CDR2 FQGTGA come from the germline V gene. The ends were cut back, 5 bases at V and 2 bases at J, with 13 bases in the middle. The CDR3 coding sequence is TGTGCCAGCAGCGAGGAGGGTAGGCCCTACAATGAGCAGTTCTTC. Protein product: CASSEEGRPYNEQFF.

This chain connects TRBV11-2 to TRBJ2-3; a weak D match, TRBD2 (5 bases). Trimming stripped 6 bases from V and 6 bases from J, with 22 bases between. The CDR3 is 16 amino acids. In germline, CDR1 is SGHAT, CDR2 FQNNGV. CDR3 loop: CASRDSRRFVSDTQYF. The CDR3 DNA reads TGTGCCAGCAGGGACTCCAGACGTTTCGTTTCGGATACGCAGTATTTT.

This clone occurred once. This chain uses TRBV7-2 with TRBJ1-2; 10 nucleotides align to TRBD1. Germline V lookup: CDR1 SGHTA, CDR2 FQGNSA. V shed 5 bases, J shed 5 bases, and the junction held 8 bases outside the gene matches. The CDR3 contains 15 residues. The CDR3 loop is CASSLLSGQGYGYTF. The DNA of the CDR3 is TGTGCCAGCAGCCTTCTATCGGGACAGGGGTATGGCTACACCTTC.

The rearrangement links TRBV9 to TRBJ2-2; no definite D call. CDR1 is SGDLS and CDR2 is YYNGEE in the germline V gene. The CDR3 is 15 residues long. V dropped 0 bases and J dropped 4 bases, with 10 bases sitting between them. Written as DNA, the CDR3 is TGTGCCAGCAGCGTAGAAGCAGGTAGCACCGGGGAGCTGTTTTTT. Protein sequence: CASSVEAGSTGELFF.

V is TRBV19 and J is TRBJ1-4, with 10 bases identical to TRBD1. With V trimmed by 6 bases and J by 4 bases, 8 bases remained unmatched. This CDR3 region has 16 residues. Germline CDR1 is LNHDA and CDR2 is SQIVND (reference sequence). The CDR3 loop is CASSLDRGANNEKLFF. The CDR3 DNA is TGTGCCAGTAGCCTGGACAGGGGGGCCAATAATGAAAAACTGTTTTTT.

The rearrangement joins TRBV30 to TRBJ1-2, with a weak D call TRBD1 (6 bases). V dropped 4 bases and J dropped 4 bases, with 16 bases sitting between them. CDR1 GTSNPN and CDR2 SVGIG come from the germline V gene (reference sequence). The CDR3 covers 14 residues. CDR3 in DNA: TGTGCCTGGACGCGGGGGCAGCCAAGCTATGGCTACACCTTC. It translates to CAWTRGQPSYGYTF.

V and J are TRBV9 and TRBJ1-3; D might be TRBD1 (6 bases). This CDR3 has 16 residues. With 4 bases removed from V and 0 bases from J, the gap between germline ends came to 14 bases. Germline CDR1 SGDLS, CDR2 YYNGEE. CDR3 protein: CASSSWGGSSGNTIYF. CDR3 in DNA: TGTGCCAGCAGCTCCTGGGGGGGCAGCTCTGGAAACACCATATATTTT.

V usage is TRBV30 and J usage is TRBJ1-2; no clear D gene. Trimming shortened V by 3 bases and J by 5 bases, and 7 bases separated the two germline ends. The germline CDR1 and CDR2 sequences are GTSNPN and SVGIG (reference sequence). CDR3 size: 11 residues. Here the CDR3 reads CAWSEVYGYTF. The CDR3 DNA reads as TGTGCCTGGAGCGAGGTTTATGGCTACACCTTC.

This sequence joins TRBV6-1 and TRBJ2-1; 16 bases agree with TRBD2. Looked up from germline, CDR1 is MNHNS and CDR2 is SASEGT. The V and J ends lost 3 bases and 2 bases, in that order; junction bases with no gene match: 7. CDR3 length: 19 amino acids. CDR3 residues: CASSDPGLAGGFTYNEQFF. CDR3 DNA sequence: TGTGCCAGCAGTGACCCGGGACTAGCGGGAGGGTTCACCTACAATGAGCAGTTCTTC.

The rearrangement uses TRBV18 and TRBJ2-5; D is ambiguous. The V gene's germline CDR1 is KGHSH and CDR2 LQKENI. Trimming cost V 0 bases and J 1 base, with 6 bases left between them. This CDR3 comprises 14 residues. As DNA, the CDR3 is TGTGCCAGCTCACCACCGGTAGGCCAAGAGACCCAGTACTTC. It yields the protein CASSPPVGQETQYF.

This clone turned up a few times. The CDR3 DNA sequence: TGTGCCAGCTCACCGCCTAACACAGATACGCAGTATTTT. Encoded protein: CASSPPNTDTQYF. This chain links TRBV18 with TRBJ2-3; D ambiguous. The germline V and J ends were trimmed by 3 bases and 2 bases, with 6 bases remaining between them. This CDR3 is 13 amino acids long. Germline V gene sequence: CDR1 KGHSH, CDR2 LQKENI.

The V and J genes are TRBV21-1 and TRBJ2-1. TRBV21-1 is reported as a pseudogene. The CDR3 contains 14 residues. CDR3 amino acids: CASSKGTGWHEQFF. The CDR3 bases are TGTGCCAGCAGCAAAGGGACCGGTTGGCATGAGCAGTTCTTC.

This chain uses TRBV6-2 or TRBV6-3 with TRBJ2-7; D is possibly TRBD2 (5 bases). The CDR3 has 16 amino acids. The germline V gene encodes CDR1 MNHEY and CDR2 SVGEGT. The V and J ends lost 2 bases and 1 base respectively, with 15 bases between them. CDR3 protein: CASSYLPGLASYEQYF. As DNA, the CDR3 is TGTGCCAGCAGTTACCTTCCTGGGCTAGCTTCCTACGAGCAGTACTTC.

The chain employs TRBV29-1 and TRBJ1-1; D is undetermined. The germline V gene has CDR1 SQVTM and CDR2 ANQGSEA. The CDR3 contains 9 residues. V lost 2 bases to trimming and J lost 8 bases, with 3 bases between them. CDR3 sequence reads: CSVEHEAFF. DNA for the CDR3: TGCAGCGTTGAACACGAAGCTTTCTTT.

This rearrangement joins TRBV3-1 (or the pseudogene TRBV3-2) to TRBJ1-1; no reliable D call. The CDR3 has 13 residues. The V end lost 6 bases, the J end lost 4 bases, and 12 bases lay between the germline ends. CDR1 LGHDT and CDR2 YNNKEL come from the germline V gene (reference sequence). The CDR3 is CASSLQKGTEAFF. CDR3 DNA: TGTGCCAGCAGTCTCCAAAAGGGCACTGAAGCTTTCTTT.

CDR3: CANPEFFGYTF. DNA of the CDR3: TGTGCCAACCCGGAATTTTTCGGCTACACCTTC. This chain links TRBV6-4 with TRBJ1-2; D not certain. From germline, CDR1 is MRHNA and CDR2 SNTAGT. This CDR3 contains 11 residues. The V gene lost 10 bases and the J gene lost 8 bases, with 14 bases spanning the gap.

The rearrangement links TRBV6-2 or TRBV6-3 to TRBJ1-5; 9 bases agree with TRBD1. Looked up from germline, CDR1 is MNHEY and CDR2 is SVGEGT. V lost 4 bases, J lost 1 base, and 2 bases stayed unmatched. This CDR3 has 15 residues. CDR3 protein: CASSSGQGSNQPQHF. CDR3 bases: TGTGCCAGCAGTTCCGGACAGGGGAGCAATCAGCCCCAGCATTTT.

This chain joins TRBV3-1 (or the pseudogene TRBV3-2) and TRBJ2-5; D call uncertain. In germline, CDR1 is LGHDT, CDR2 YNNKEL (reference sequence). With 2 bases removed from V and 5 bases from J, the gap between germline ends came to 6 bases. This CDR3 comprises 12 residues. CDR3 DNA: TGTGCCAGCAGCCAACTTGGTGAGACCCAGTACTTC. Translating it yields CASSQLGETQYF.

J is TRBJ2-2 and V is TRBV30, with TRBD2 matching over 10 bases. This CDR3 is built from 15 residues. The V segment lost 8 bases and the J segment 4 bases; nucleotides outside the gene matches: 10. The V gene's germline CDR1 is GTSNPN and CDR2 SVGIG (reference sequence). The CDR3 region has the DNA TGTGCCCACTCCGGGACTAGCGCATCCACCGGGGAGCTGTTTTTT. Translating it yields CAHSGTSASTGELFF.